The 3 T cell receptor beta chains below come from one sample, sequenced in a study of follicular helper T cells after annual influenza vaccination (dated by TCRdb to about 2017). Library preparation employed the immunoSEQ multiplex PCR assay. What TCRdb holds here is the immuneACCESS table cut down to in-frame rearrangements. Part of the clones is not present; checked against another copy, under half of the missing clones reflect an unresolved V gene, and the others are unexplained. Across this sample there are 11,000 to 15,000 clones, with roughly 80% seen only once. The top ten hold 0.35% to 0.5% of the sample. Sample time point, as interpreted from the label and publication: 2015-2016 season, pre-vaccination. The sequenced sample was CXCR5- memory CD4+ T cells sorted from blood, obtained on the day of influenza vaccination. What the cell subset or site label conveys for this sample: CXCR5- memory CD4 T cells. These receptors were taken from an adult who received the influenza vaccine.

Comments on this clone: The DNA is left out, because the CDR3 cannot be placed on it with certainty; the CDR3 is given as TCRdb lists it. The rearrangement joins TRBV1 to TRBJ2-6; the D segment call TRBD2 is taken from the table without a DNA check. TRBV1 corresponds to a pseudogene. The CDR3 extends over 18 residues, inclusive of both ends. The CDR3 loop is CTSSYYCLCTKRANVLTF.

The J gene is TRBJ1-2, the V gene TRBV6-6; unclear D gene. Trimming removed 2 bases at V and 3 bases at J, with 13 bases between. Germline lookup yields CDR1 MNHNY and CDR2 SVGAGI (reference sequence). This CDR3 contains 15 residues. CDR3 sequence: CASSYGRPEDYGYTF. The CDR3, as DNA: TGTGCCAGCAGTTACGGAAGACCAGAAGACTATGGCTACACCTTC.

The chain carries TRBV6-4 and TRBJ1-1; unclear D gene. CDR3 length: 13 residues. Trimming left V 3 bases short and J 3 bases short, with 8 bases between. The germline V gene has CDR1 MRHNA and CDR2 SNTAGT. The CDR3 protein is CASSEVDYTEAFF. DNA for the CDR3: TGTGCCAGCAGTGAGGTTGATTACACTGAAGCTTTCTTT.